A single sample gave rise to the 8 T cell receptor beta chains below, sequenced in a study of early T cells in non-severe SARS-CoV-2 infection. TCRdb re-analysed the 5' RACE reads in MiXCR, keeping a single row per CDR3 protein. The profile covers tens of thousands of distinct CDR3 sequences, with around 10% appearing a single time and 4.2% taken by the ten largest. The sample consisted of whole blood. These receptors were obtained from an adult who was a healthcare worker with PCR-confirmed SARS-CoV-2 infection or an uninfected control (not recorded which).

This rearrangement joins TRBV20-1 to TRBJ2-1; TRBD2 is a possible D gene (6 bases). CDR3 length: 14 amino acids. Trimming stripped 6 bases from V and 0 bases from J, with 12 bases between. Germline V gene data show CDR1 as DFQATT and CDR2 as SNEGSKA (reference sequence). The CDR3 coding sequence is TGCAGTGCGAGGGGAGGAAGCTCCTACAATGAGCAGTTCTTC. Its translation: CSARGGSSYNEQFF.

This clonotype has ten or more counts. V and J are TRBV24-1 and TRBJ2-1; TRBD2 agrees at 11 bases. The ends lost 3 bases at V and 4 bases at J; junction bases unmatched: 4. This CDR3 has 16 amino acids. CDR1 and CDR2 (germline): KGHDR, SFDVKD. CDR3 residues: CATSDGLAGVYNEQFF. The CDR3 DNA reads as TGTGCCACCAGTGATGGACTAGCGGGCGTTTACAATGAGCAGTTCTTC.

This clonotype was seen repeatedly, ten times or more. The CDR3 DNA is TGTGCCAGCAGCTCAAACTCTCTGCGGGACAATGAGCAGTTCTTC. Translated, it gives CASSSNSLRDNEQFF. The chain recombines TRBV11-3 with TRBJ2-1; the D gene is possibly TRBD2 (5 bases). The CDR3 totals 15 residues. Germline V gene data show CDR1 as SGHNT and CDR2 as YENEEA. Trimming shortened V by 4 bases and J by 5 bases, and 15 bases separated the two germline ends.

The rearrangement joins TRBV29-1 to TRBJ1-2; D gene unclear. Germline-derived CDR1 and CDR2 are SQVTM and ANQGSEA. Trimming removed 7 bases from V and 1 base from J, with 19 bases in between. The CDR3 extends over 15 amino acids. The CDR3 spells CSAMGRKTDNYGYTF. The DNA of the CDR3 is TGCAGCGCAATGGGCAGGAAAACAGATAACTATGGCTACACCTTC.

The rearrangement joins TRBV27 to TRBJ2-7, with D possibly matching TRBD2 (6 bases). The CDR3 is 15 amino acids. Germline V CDR1 and CDR2: MNHEY, SMNVEV (reference sequence). Trimming cost V 3 bases and J 3 bases, with 15 bases left between them. The CDR3 DNA sequence: TGTGCCAGCAGTTTTTGGGCTAGCGATCGCTACGAGCAGTACTTC. Residues: CASSFWASDRYEQYF.

This clonotype occurred many times. The V and J genes are TRBV10-2 and TRBJ1-1, with 9 bases lining up with TRBD1. The CDR3 covers 15 residues. Trimming cost V 4 bases and J 5 bases; bases outside gene matches: 8. Germline CDR1 is WSHSY and CDR2 is SAAADI. In nucleotides, the CDR3 is TGCGCCAGCAGTGCTGATCGGACAGGGGTGACTGAAGCTTTCTTT. Its protein is CASSADRTGVTEAFF.

In its sample, this clonotype was seen a few times. The V and J genes are TRBV5-1 and TRBJ2-7; 7 bases match TRBD1. Germline trimming cut 6 bases from V and 0 bases from J; bases unmatched to any gene: 6. Germline CDR1 SGHRS, CDR2 YFSETQ. The CDR3 covers 14 residues. This CDR3 is CASNRDSFSYEQYF. In DNA form, the CDR3 reads TGCGCCAGCAACCGGGACAGTTTCTCCTACGAGCAGTACTTC.

This clonotype was found many times. This sequence joins TRBV9 and TRBJ1-1, with TRBD1 as a possible D gene (5 bases). The CDR3 is 14 residues long. The ends were cut back, 8 bases at V and 3 bases at J, with 17 bases in the middle. Germline V gives CDR1 SGDLS, CDR2 YYNGEE. CDR3 amino acids: CASRPGAGDTEAFF. In DNA form, the CDR3 reads TGTGCCAGTCGTCCCGGGGCTGGGGACACTGAAGCTTTCTTT.